Presented here are 14 T cell receptor beta chains from one specimen sequenced in a study of regulatory T cells in long-lasting Graves disease. Assembly of TCR beta libraries relied on iRepertoire HTBI primers together with Arm-PCR of CDR3 regions. TCRdb used MiXCR to reprocess the multiplex PCR reads, holding one entry per CDR3 protein. Counted here are hundreds of thousands of distinct CDR3 sequences, less than 25% occurring once; the ten biggest clones make up 7% to 10%. The time point here: persistent/refractory GD, antithyroid drugs over 5 years with positive TRAb. Generation of the TCR library employed RNA extracted from PBMCs. The source material was peripheral blood mononuclear cells (PBMCs), sampled when the disease was refractory, from a patient treated with antithyroid drugs. Receptor source: a female donor with Graves disease.

This clonotype was seen more than once but under ten times. At one end, the junction sequence differs from germline, possibly due to a read error. The chain employs TRBV2 and TRBJ2-6; 8 bases are a match to TRBD2. Germline assignment: CDR1 SNHLY and CDR2 FYNNEI. The CDR3 is 15 residues long. The chain's CDR3 is CASSELGRGVNVLTF. The CDR3 DNA is TGTGCCAGCAGTGAGCTCGGGCGGGGGGTCAACGTCCTGACTTTC.

The rearrangement joins TRBV7-3 to TRBJ2-7; either TRBD1 or TRBD2 may fit D (5 bases each). Germline V gene sequence: CDR1 SGHTA, CDR2 FQGTGA. The CDR3 spans 15 residues. The V end lost 5 bases, the J end lost 3 bases, and 17 bases lay between the germline ends. Here the CDR3 DNA reads TGTGCCAGCAGCCCCCAGGGACGGGTGGGCTACGAGCAGTACTTC. Its protein product is CASSPQGRVGYEQYF.

Worth noting for this clonotype: With a much larger clone just one base away, this may be a read error. The chain employs TRBV2 and TRBJ1-4; D perhaps matches TRBD1 (5 bases). CDR1 SNHLY and CDR2 FYNNEI come from the germline V gene. The CDR3 loop spans 13 amino acids. CDR3 sequence reads: CAGRAGRNEKLFF. In DNA, the CDR3 is TGTGCCGGCAGGGCGGGGAGAAATGAAAAACTGTTTTTT.

In this sample, this clonotype turned up a few times. This chain connects TRBV5-1 to TRBJ1-1; D gene ambiguous. V lost 4 bases to trimming and J lost 4 bases, with 17 bases between them. CDR1 and CDR2 (germline): SGHRS, YFSETQ. The CDR3 contains 15 residues. The CDR3 region is CASSPSGRAGTEAFF. In DNA form, the CDR3 reads TGCGCCAGCAGCCCGTCGGGAAGGGCTGGCACTGAAGCTTTCTTT.

This chain links TRBV7-2 with TRBJ2-2; 7 nucleotides match TRBD2. CDR3 length: 20 amino acids. Germline V gene sequence: CDR1 SGHTA, CDR2 FQGNSA. J was trimmed by 6 bases and V by 2 bases; bases with no gene match: 21. CDR3 sequence: CASSLRAGLRPSVRAGELFF. The CDR3 region has the DNA TGTGCCAGCAGCTTAAGAGCGGGATTGCGACCCTCCGTCAGGGCCGGGGAGCTGTTTTTT.

In this sample, this clonotype turned up many times. The chain joins TRBV28 to TRBJ2-5; 9 bases are shared with TRBD2. This CDR3 spans 15 amino acids. V lost 10 bases and J lost 8; bases outside the gene matches: 17. Germline lookup yields CDR1 MDHEN and CDR2 SYDVKM. This chain's CDR3 is CAIRDRKAGGPTQYF. The CDR3 DNA sequence: TGTGCCATAAGGGACAGAAAAGCGGGAGGCCCTACCCAGTACTTC.

V gene TRBV6-2 or TRBV6-3 combines with J gene TRBJ2-7; 10 bases are shared with TRBD2. Germline CDR1 and CDR2: MNHEY and SVGEGT. J lost 5 bases, V lost 6 bases, and 7 bases had no gene match. The CDR3 loop spans 14 amino acids. The CDR3 here is CASRDSGRTNEQYF. CDR3 DNA: TGTGCCAGCAGGGATAGCGGGAGGACGAACGAGCAGTACTTC.

This clonotype was seen a few times. This chain connects TRBV19 to TRBJ1-5, with a possible D match to TRBD1 (5 bases). Deletions cut 2 bases from V and 6 bases from J, with 8 bases between. CDR3 length equals 13 residues. CDR1 and CDR2 from the germline V gene are LNHDA and SQIVND (reference sequence). The CDR3 here is CASSIQGFQPQHF. The CDR3 DNA reads as TGTGCCAGTAGTATACAGGGCTTTCAGCCCCAGCATTTT.

This clonotype was detected many times. The chain is built from TRBV29-1 and TRBJ1-1; TRBD1 aligns across 7 bases. Losses at the gene ends were 3 bases for V and 2 bases for J; bases not matched to a gene: 6. CDR1 and CDR2 (germline): SQVTM, ANQGSEA. The CDR3 covers 14 residues. The CDR3 loop reads CSVETTGSNTEAFF. CDR3 in DNA: TGCAGCGTTGAGACGACAGGGTCTAACACTGAAGCTTTCTTT. Based on the CDR3 plus reference TRBV29-1 and TRBJ1-1, the full variable domain is SAVISQKPSRDICQRGTSLTIQCQVDSQVTMMFWYRQQPGQSLTLIATANQGSEATYESGFVIDKFPISRPNLTFSTLTVSNMSPEDSSIYLCSVETTGSNTEAFFGQGTRLTVV.

The rearrangement links TRBV5-1 to TRBJ1-1, with TRBD1 matching 11 bases. Germline V gene lookup returns CDR1 SGHRS and CDR2 YFSETQ. V dropped 4 bases and J dropped 5; count of bases not matched to a gene: 13. The CDR3 runs 17 residues. The CDR3 reads CASSPRRDRGWTTEAFF. The CDR3 DNA is TGCGCCAGCAGCCCTCGTCGGGACAGGGGGTGGACAACTGAAGCTTTCTTT.

This clonotype showed up many times. The V and J genes are TRBV6-1 and TRBJ2-5, with D perhaps given as TRBD1 or TRBD2 (6 bases each). Germline assignment: CDR1 MNHNS and CDR2 SASEGT. This CDR3 is 15 amino acids long. The V gene lost 8 bases and the J gene lost 3 bases, with 19 bases spanning the gap. DNA for the CDR3: TGTGCCAGCTCCGAGAAGTGGGGGGCTAAAGAGACCCAGTACTTC. It yields the protein CASSEKWGAKETQYF.

This clonotype occurred many times. The CDR3 DNA reads TGTGCCAGCAGAGATCGGGGGCCCCAGCATTTT. This encodes CASRDRGPQHF. The V call is TRBV2, the J call TRBJ1-5; no clear D gene. Between the trimmed V and J ends, which lost 6 bases and 9 bases, there was a span of 9 bases. Germline V lookup: CDR1 SNHLY, CDR2 FYNNEI. This CDR3 comprises 11 residues.

This clonotype has at least ten counts. The V call is TRBV28, the J call TRBJ1-5, with TRBD1 as a possible D gene (5 bases). This CDR3 contains 14 residues. Germline CDR1 and CDR2: MDHEN and SYDVKM. Trimming took 5 bases from V and 5 from J, leaving 13 bases between them. The chain's CDR3 is CASSPLGHDQPQHF. The CDR3, as DNA: TGTGCCAGCAGTCCCCTCGGACATGATCAGCCCCAGCATTTT.

Only a few counts were recorded for this clonotype. The V gene is TRBV4-1, the J gene TRBJ2-7; 8 bases match TRBD1. In germline, CDR1 is MGHRA, CDR2 YSYEKL. The length of the CDR3 is 15 residues. Trimming at V came to 1 base and at J to 0 bases, leaving 2 bases not matched to a gene. Here the CDR3 reads CASSQGTGHSYEQYF. The CDR3 DNA reads as TGCGCCAGCAGCCAAGGGACAGGGCACTCCTACGAGCAGTACTTC.